The 16 T cell receptor beta chains below all came from one sample that was sequenced in a study of tumor-infiltrating lymphocytes in primary liver carcinoma. cDNA specific to TCR beta was made from 500 ng of total RNA, with a constant-region primer employed for priming. For TCR beta, libraries were produced by three nested multiplex PCR rounds using slightly modified ARM-PCR. The opening two PCR rounds, roughly 11 cycles each, paired TRBV1-TRBV30 forward primers with a C-beta reverse primer. TCRdb itself ran the multiplex PCR reads through MiXCR, one entry per CDR3 protein. The sample holds under 90,000 distinct CDR3 sequences, around 70% seen once. RNA and DNA were co-extracted from approximately 20-30 mg of unsorted bulk tissue. The specimen was liver tumor tissue from sampling region 1. Specified subset: tumor region T1, superior pole. The receptors stem from a middle-aged man with primary liver carcinoma and hepatitis B virus infection.

This clonotype came up a few times. This rearrangement joins TRBV19 to TRBJ1-1; 9 bases line up with TRBD1. Germline lookup yields CDR1 LNHDA and CDR2 SQIVND (reference sequence). The CDR3 contains 16 residues. With 5 bases clipped from V and 1 base from J, the junction kept 8 bases outside the gene matches. Written as DNA, the CDR3 is TGTGCCAGTAGTTTTCTGTCGGGACAGGGGAACACTGAAGCTTTCTTT. Its protein product is CASSFLSGQGNTEAFF.

The chain combines TRBV24-1 with TRBJ2-1, with D possibly being TRBD1 (5 bases). The CDR3 runs to 15 residues. V dropped 7 bases and J dropped 9 bases, with 21 bases sitting between them. Germline-derived CDR1 and CDR2 are KGHDR and SFDVKD. DNA of the CDR3: TGTGCCACCAGCCCTCCCCGGGCCCTAAGGGGTGAGCAGTTCTTC. Its protein product is CATSPPRALRGEQFF.

This clonotype came up a few times. A junction boundary mismatches the germline segment, possibly from a read error. This rearrangement joins TRBV11-3 to TRBJ2-3; no clear D gene. This CDR3 has 14 amino acids. CDR1 and CDR2 from the germline V gene are SGHNT and YENEEA. CDR3: CASSLRASTDTQYF. In DNA form, the CDR3 reads TGTGCCAGCAGCTTACGCGCGAGCACTGATACGCAGTATTTT.

Regarding this clonotype: One end of the junction fails to match germline, which may point to a read error. V gene TRBV11-2 combines with J gene TRBJ2-5; perhaps D is TRBD1 or TRBD2 (5 bases each). The CDR3 contains 14 residues. CDR1 is SGHAT and CDR2 is FQNNGV in the germline V gene. The CDR3 sequence: CTSSSGQMKGTLYF. The CDR3, as DNA: TGTACCAGCAGCTCCGGACAAATGAAAGGGACCCTGTACTTC. Supplemented by reference TRBV11-2 and TRBJ2-5, the full variable domain reads EAGVAQSPRYKIIEKRQSVAFWCNPISGHATLYWYQQILGQGPKLLIQFQNNGVVDDSQLPKDRFSAERLKGVDSTLKIQPAKLEDSAVYLCTSSSGQMKGTLYFGPGTRLLVL.

V is TRBV2 and J is TRBJ1-2; 7 bases fit TRBD1. The CDR3 runs to 14 residues. V shed 2 bases, J shed 4 bases, and the junction held 4 bases outside the gene matches. The germline V gene has CDR1 SNHLY and CDR2 FYNNEI. The CDR3 reads CASSERDSLYGYTF. The CDR3 coding sequence is TGTGCCAGCAGTGAACGGGACAGTCTCTATGGCTACACCTTC.

As to this clonotype: An end of the junction differs from the germline gene, which may be a read error. The CDR3 reads CAISLELAGGSKKYF. The CDR3 DNA reads as TGCGCCATCAGCTTGGAGCTAGCGGGAGGGTCGAAAAAGTACTTC. The J gene is TRBJ2-7, the V gene TRBV5-1; TRBD2 aligns across 12 bases. CDR1 is SGHRS and CDR2 is YFSETQ in the germline V gene. The CDR3 extends over 15 amino acids.

This clonotype was seen repeatedly, ten times or more. The chain has TRBV5-4 and TRBJ2-7, with 10 bases matching TRBD1. This CDR3 is built from 16 residues. With V trimmed by 4 bases and J by 8 bases, 15 bases remained unmatched. Germline V CDR1 and CDR2: SGHNT, YYREEE (reference sequence). CDR3 protein: CASSHPPGTGAQQQYF. CDR3 in DNA: TGTGCCAGCAGCCATCCTCCCGGGACAGGGGCACAGCAGCAGTACTTC.

Comment on this clonotype: A clone one base away is much larger, so this may be a read error. The rearrangement links TRBV16 to TRBJ2-7; D is unresolved. The V and J ends lost 0 bases and 3 bases respectively, with 9 bases between them. The CDR3 loop spans 14 amino acids. Germline V gene sequence: CDR1 KGHSY, CDR2 FQNENV. As DNA, the CDR3 is TGTGCCAGCAGCCAATCGAACTCCGTCTACGAGCAGTACTTC. Amino acid sequence: CASSQSNSVYEQYF.

By proportion, this clonotype is medium-sized (0.01 to 0.1%). The chain uses TRBV11-2 and TRBJ1-2; D is uncertain. There are 16 residues in the CDR3. Between the trimmed V and J ends, which lost 5 bases and 5 bases, there was a span of 21 bases. Germline V CDR1 and CDR2: SGHAT, FQNNGV. The CDR3 DNA follows: TGTGCCAGCAGCCCTCGTGTTCTAGGTAGAGGTTATGGCTACACCTTC. Its translation: CASSPRVLGRGYGYTF.

This clonotype was observed at least ten times. The chain couples TRBV6-1 to TRBJ1-4; D might be TRBD1 (5 bases). The CDR3 has 16 residues. V lost 2 bases, J lost 7 bases, and 17 bases lay in between. The germline CDR1 and CDR2 sequences are MNHNS and SASEGT. The chain's CDR3 is CASSENLPQESEKLFF. CDR3 bases: TGTGCCAGCAGTGAAAACCTACCACAGGAAAGTGAAAAACTGTTTTTT.

Details on this clonotype: In this CDR3 the conserved last residue, phenylalanine or tryptophan, is missing, so a read error is likely. The DNA is omitted, as the CDR3 cannot be located on it reliably, and the CDR3 follows TCRdb's listing. CDR3 sequence: CSVRPQDASYEHYL. The chain couples TRBV29-1 to TRBJ2-7; the table gives TRBD1 as D, unverified against the DNA. The CDR3 length is 14 residues, termini included. CDR1 and CDR2 (germline): SQVTM, ANQGSEA.

V usage is TRBV7-3 and J usage is TRBJ2-1; 9 bases agree with TRBD1. There are 14 residues in the CDR3. In germline, CDR1 is SGHTA, CDR2 FQGTGA. After removal of 5 bases from V and 5 bases from J, the junction contained 4 bases not matched to a gene. The CDR3 loop is CASSRTGVNNEQFF. The CDR3 coding sequence is TGTGCCAGCAGCCGGACAGGGGTCAACAATGAGCAGTTCTTC. Full variable domain (outside the CDR3, taken from reference TRBV7-3 and TRBJ2-1): GAGVSQTPSNKVTEKGKYVELRCDPISGHTALYWYRQSLGQGPEFLIYFQGTGAADDSGLPNDRFFAVRPEGSVSTLKIQRTERGDSAVYLCASSRTGVNNEQFFGPGTRLTVL.

This clonotype showed up many times. The chain links TRBV29-1 to TRBJ2-7; 8 bases are a match to TRBD1. Germline V gives CDR1 SQVTM, CDR2 ANQGSEA. CDR3 size: 16 residues. J lost 1 base, V lost 1 base, and 9 bases had no gene match. The CDR3, as DNA: TGCAGCGTTGAAGTACATCAGACAGGGGTGTCCTACGAGCAGTACTTC. This encodes CSVEVHQTGVSYEQYF.

Concerning this clonotype: Because the CDR3 is missing its conserved closing phenylalanine or tryptophan, this is likely a read error. Because the CDR3's place on the DNA is in doubt, the DNA is left out and the CDR3 is given as listed by TCRdb. CDR3 loop: CASSFGDSGANVLTI. The V call is TRBV12-3 or TRBV12-4, the J call TRBJ2-6. The CDR3 adds up to 15 amino acids, both ends counted.

This clonotype appeared once. V is TRBV11-2 and J is TRBJ2-5; D is unclear. The CDR3 length is 14 residues. CDR1 SGHAT and CDR2 FQNNGV come from the germline V gene. CDR3 in DNA: TGTGAAAGCAGCTCGCAGGACCAAACAGTGGCCCAGTACTTC. It encodes CESSSQDQTVAQYF.

This clonotype was seen just once. One end of the junction varies from germline; a read error may be responsible. The rearrangement joins TRBV4-1 to TRBJ2-1; TRBD2 might be the D (5 bases). The CDR3 has 12 amino acids. CDR1 MGHRA and CDR2 YSYEKL come from the germline V gene. Here the CDR3 DNA reads TGCGCCAGCAGCCAAGCGGGAACCGAGCTGTTCTTC. This sequence encodes CASSQAGTELFF.